This is a list of T cell receptor beta chains from one sample in a study of blood T cell repertoires in COVID-19. Clones were read by immunoSEQ multiplex PCR, and TCRdb kept only the in-frame ones, dropping some. The data hold more than 110,000 clones, with approximately 84% observed a single time. Sequencing was done on a sample of peripheral blood. Source of these receptors: an elderly woman in a cohort sampled during active or convalescent COVID-19. CDR3s leave out the opening cysteine and the closing phenylalanine or tryptophan. Fields, in order: J gene, V gene, CDR3 protein.

TRBJ1-2 TRBV5-1 ASSSTGEPYGYT
TRBJ1-1 TRBV7-9 ASSASQGVAEAF
TRBJ2-2 TRBV4-3 ASSQVYTGELF
TRBJ1-5 TRBV2 ASSRDRNQPQH
TRBJ1-1 TRBV18 ASSPGQTNTEAF
TRBJ2-6 TRBV5-1 ASRRVSGANVLT
TRBJ1-2 TRBV19 ASIPTGRDHGYT
TRBJ2-3 TRBV27 ASSFGGTDTQY
TRBJ2-1 TRBV30 AWNPGQGPYNEQF
TRBJ1-2 TRBV24-1 ATSDLWRDYGYT
TRBJ2-5 TRBV2 ALGQDHLLAQY
TRBJ1-5 TRBV2 ASSGQGAGVNQPQH
TRBJ1-6 TRBV6-6 ASSSQGSHNSPLH
TRBJ1-5 TRBV6-2/TRBV6-3 ASSSGQSVPSNQPQH
TRBJ2-3 TRBV7-8 ASSIRQGSTDTQY
TRBJ2-3 TRBV10-3 AISVGDTQY
TRBJ1-1 TRBV4-1 ASSPRAIDPMNTEAF
TRBJ2-7 TRBV12-3/TRBV12-4 ASSLDISYEQY
TRBJ1-2 TRBV19 ASNQGALGYT
TRBJ2-1 TRBV19 ASSAQRGFVF
TRBJ1-2 TRBV10-3 AISEPAGGGYT
TRBJ2-2 TRBV24-1 ATSLSQSNTGELF
TRBJ1-2 TRBV30 AHRALANYGYT
TRBJ2-1 TRBV7-2 ASSLVASGGWGSYNEQF
TRBJ1-4 TRBV15 ATSYGRTPATNEKLF
TRBJ1-1 TRBV6-5 ASSNRDRNTEAF
TRBJ1-1 TRBV7-9 ASSLRGTSEAF
TRBJ2-7 TRBV13 ASRAEQY
TRBJ1-1 TRBV19 ASKSLREMNTEAF
TRBJ2-1 TRBV7-6 ASSKQSGGAYNEQF
TRBJ2-1 TRBV16 ASSQPGQGVNEQF
TRBJ2-3 TRBV7-2 ASSQTVYPQY
TRBJ2-1 TRBV7-2 ASSLQPLGVGGSEQF
TRBJ1-1 TRBV13 ASSSGNRGQGNTEAF
TRBJ2-3 TRBV5-1 ASSLEGGAAISTDTQY
TRBJ1-4 TRBV7-9 ASSGGVATNEKLF
TRBJ1-2 TRBV6-2/TRBV6-3 ASSSPGTGIYGYT
TRBJ2-7 TRBV2 ASSEGAAGAYEQY
TRBJ2-5 TRBV3-1/TRBV3-2 ASSPRLAWETQY
TRBJ1-2 TRBV6-6 AIPRGGGYT
TRBJ2-2 TRBV19 ASSILRGFNTGELF
TRBJ1-6 TRBV27 ASSVRKRSSYNSPLH
TRBJ2-7 TRBV11-1 ASSFGIESYEQY
TRBJ1-2 TRBV13 ASSRTGEAYGYT
TRBJ1-5 TRBV7-2 ASSFRGGQPQH
TRBJ1-6 TRBV7-9 ASSADGRDLANSPLH
TRBJ1-1 TRBV29-1 SVWTRLNTEAF
TRBJ1-2 TRBV11-2 ASNRQTANYGYT
TRBJ1-6 TRBV6-5 ASSSGGVMYSPLH
TRBJ2-2 TRBV19 ASSKTYTGSVTGELF
TRBJ1-2 TRBV12-3/TRBV12-4 ASSLRQGGGYT
TRBJ2-5 TRBV3-1/TRBV3-2 ASRAYSARQETQY
TRBJ1-1 TRBV11-2 ASSKNGQGAVAEAF
TRBJ1-2 TRBV6-5 ATRHGNYGYT
TRBJ2-7 TRBV7-2 ASSSGTGVDEQY
TRBJ2-3 TRBV2 ASSSPTSGGLDTQY
TRBJ2-1 TRBV7-6 ASSRQPGGSYNEQF
TRBJ1-2 TRBV4-3 ASSRTFRQGSDGYT
TRBJ2-3 TRBV7-9 ASSHGGAIDTQY